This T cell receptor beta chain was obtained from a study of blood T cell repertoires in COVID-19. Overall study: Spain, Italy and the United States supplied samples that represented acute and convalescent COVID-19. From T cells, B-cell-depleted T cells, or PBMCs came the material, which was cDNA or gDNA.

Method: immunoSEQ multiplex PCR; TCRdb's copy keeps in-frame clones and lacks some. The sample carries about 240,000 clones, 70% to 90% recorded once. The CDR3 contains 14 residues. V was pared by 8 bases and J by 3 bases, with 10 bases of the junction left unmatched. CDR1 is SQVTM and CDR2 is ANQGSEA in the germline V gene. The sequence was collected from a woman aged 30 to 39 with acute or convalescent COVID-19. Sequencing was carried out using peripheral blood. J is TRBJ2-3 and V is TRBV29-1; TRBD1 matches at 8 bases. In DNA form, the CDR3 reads TGCAGCTCGGAGGACAGGGCGTTGACAGATACGCAGTATTTT. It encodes CSSEDRALTDTQYF.